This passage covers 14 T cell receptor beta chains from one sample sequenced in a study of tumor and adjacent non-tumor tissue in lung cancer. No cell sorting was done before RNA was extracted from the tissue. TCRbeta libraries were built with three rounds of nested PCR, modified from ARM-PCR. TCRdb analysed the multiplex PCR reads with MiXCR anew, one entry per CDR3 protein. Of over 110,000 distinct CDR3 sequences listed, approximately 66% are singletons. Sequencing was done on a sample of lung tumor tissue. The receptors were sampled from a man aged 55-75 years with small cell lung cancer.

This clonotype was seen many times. The DNA for the CDR3 is TGCAGTGCTAGCCCCCCATCCGGGACAGGGTCCTACGAGCAGTACTTC. Its translation is CSASPPSGTGSYEQYF. The chain couples TRBV20-1 to TRBJ2-7; 9 bases map to TRBD1. V was pared by 3 bases and J by 1 base, with 10 bases of the junction left unmatched. CDR1 and CDR2 from the germline V gene are DFQATT and SNEGSKA (reference sequence). CDR3 length equals 16 residues.

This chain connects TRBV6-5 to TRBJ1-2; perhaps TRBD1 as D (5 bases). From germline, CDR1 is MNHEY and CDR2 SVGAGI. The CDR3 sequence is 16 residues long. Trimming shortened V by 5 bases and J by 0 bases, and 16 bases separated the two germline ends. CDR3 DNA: TGTGCCAGCAGTCCTTCCCGGGACGATTCTAACTATGGCTACACCTTC. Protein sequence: CASSPSRDDSNYGYTF.

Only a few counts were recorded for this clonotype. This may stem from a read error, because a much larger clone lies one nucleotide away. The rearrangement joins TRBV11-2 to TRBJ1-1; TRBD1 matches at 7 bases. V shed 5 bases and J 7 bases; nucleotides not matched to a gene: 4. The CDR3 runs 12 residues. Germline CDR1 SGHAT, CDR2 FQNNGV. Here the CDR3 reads CASSTGALEAFF. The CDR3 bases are TGTGCCAGCAGCACAGGGGCGCTTGAAGCTTTCTTT.

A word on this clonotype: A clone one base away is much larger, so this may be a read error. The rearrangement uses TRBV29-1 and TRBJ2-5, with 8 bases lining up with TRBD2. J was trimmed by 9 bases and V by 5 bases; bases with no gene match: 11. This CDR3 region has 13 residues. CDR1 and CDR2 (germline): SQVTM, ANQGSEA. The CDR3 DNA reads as TGCAGCGTTAGAGCGGGAGTGAGGGAGGCCCAGTACTTC. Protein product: CSVRAGVREAQYF.

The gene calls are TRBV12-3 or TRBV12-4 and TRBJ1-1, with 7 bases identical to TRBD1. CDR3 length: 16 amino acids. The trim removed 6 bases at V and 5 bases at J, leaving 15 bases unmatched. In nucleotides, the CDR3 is TGTGCCAGCAGCCCTCCGACAGGGCACAGTCGAACTGAAGCTTTCTTT. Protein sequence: CASSPPTGHSRTEAFF.

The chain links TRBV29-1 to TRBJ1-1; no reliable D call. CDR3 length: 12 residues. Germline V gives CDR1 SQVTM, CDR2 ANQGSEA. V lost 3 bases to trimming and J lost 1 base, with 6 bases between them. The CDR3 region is CSVDTGNTEAFF. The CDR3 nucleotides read TGCAGCGTTGACACGGGGAACACTGAAGCTTTCTTT.

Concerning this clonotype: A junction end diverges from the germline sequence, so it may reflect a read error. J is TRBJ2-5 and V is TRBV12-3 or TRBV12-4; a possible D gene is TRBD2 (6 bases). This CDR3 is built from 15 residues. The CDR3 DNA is TGCGCCAGCAGTCCGAGTAGCGGCACGATGGAGACCCAGTACTTC. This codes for CASSPSSGTMETQYF.

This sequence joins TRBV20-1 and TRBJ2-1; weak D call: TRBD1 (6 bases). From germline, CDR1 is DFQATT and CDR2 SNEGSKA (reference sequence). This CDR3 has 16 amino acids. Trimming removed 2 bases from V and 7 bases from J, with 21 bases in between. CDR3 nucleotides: TGCAGTGCTAGATCGGTTACCCGGACAGAGAGTAATGAGCAGTTCTTC. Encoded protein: CSARSVTRTESNEQFF.

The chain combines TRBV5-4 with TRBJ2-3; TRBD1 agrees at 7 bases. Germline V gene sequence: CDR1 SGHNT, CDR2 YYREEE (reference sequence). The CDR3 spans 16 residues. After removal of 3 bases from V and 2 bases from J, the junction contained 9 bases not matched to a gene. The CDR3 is CASSSPWDSYTDTQYF. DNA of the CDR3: TGTGCCAGCAGCTCCCCTTGGGACAGCTACACAGATACGCAGTATTTT.

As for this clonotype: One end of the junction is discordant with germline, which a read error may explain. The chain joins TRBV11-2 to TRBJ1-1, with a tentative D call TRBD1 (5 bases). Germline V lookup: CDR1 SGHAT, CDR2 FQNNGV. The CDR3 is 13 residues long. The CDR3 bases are TGTGCCAGGAGCAGTGACGAGGACACTGAAACTTTCTTT. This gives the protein CARSSDEDTETFF.

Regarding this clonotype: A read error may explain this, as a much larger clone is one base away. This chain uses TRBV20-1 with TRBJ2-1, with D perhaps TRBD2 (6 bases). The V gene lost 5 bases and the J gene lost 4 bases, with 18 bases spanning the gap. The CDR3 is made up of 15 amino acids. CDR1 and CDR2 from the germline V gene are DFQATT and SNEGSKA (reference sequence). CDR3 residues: CSAPSSGRAYNEQFF. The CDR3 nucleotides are TGCAGTGCTCCCAGTAGCGGCCGAGCTTACAATGAGCAGTTCTTC.

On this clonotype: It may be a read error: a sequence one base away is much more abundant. DNA for the CDR3: TGCTCGGCTTTGGGGGGGCTTAAGTTGGATACGCAGTATTTT. This sequence encodes CSALGGLKLDTQYF. This chain uses TRBV20-1 with TRBJ2-3; perhaps TRBD2 as D (7 bases). The CDR3 is 14 amino acids. Germline assignment: CDR1 DFQATT and CDR2 SNEGSKA (reference sequence).

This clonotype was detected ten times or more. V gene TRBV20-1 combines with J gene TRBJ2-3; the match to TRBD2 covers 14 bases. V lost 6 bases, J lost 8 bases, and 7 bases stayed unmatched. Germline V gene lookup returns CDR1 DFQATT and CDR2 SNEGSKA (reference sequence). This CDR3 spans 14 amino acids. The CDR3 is CSALGLAGGFTQYF. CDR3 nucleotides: TGCAGTGCCCTAGGACTAGCGGGAGGTTTTACGCAGTATTTT.

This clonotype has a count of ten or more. In DNA, the CDR3 is TGTGCCAGCAGCCCAGGACGAGCCCCCTGGGAGCAGTACTTC. Its translation: CASSPGRAPWEQYF. The chain uses TRBV12-3 or TRBV12-4 and TRBJ2-7; no firm D call. V lost 6 bases to trimming and J lost 7 bases, with 19 bases between them. The length of the CDR3 is 14 residues.